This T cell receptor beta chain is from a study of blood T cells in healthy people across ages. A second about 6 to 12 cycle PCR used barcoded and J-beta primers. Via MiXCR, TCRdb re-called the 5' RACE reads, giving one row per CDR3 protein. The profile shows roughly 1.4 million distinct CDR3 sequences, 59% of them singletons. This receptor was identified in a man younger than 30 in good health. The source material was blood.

The CDR3 spells CASSYSAGGRGNEQFF. Here the CDR3 DNA reads TGTGCCAGCAGTTACTCCGCGGGGGGCCGCGGGAATGAGCAGTTCTTC. The J gene is TRBJ2-1, the V gene TRBV6-5; 8 nucleotides align to TRBD2. Germline V gene sequence: CDR1 MNHEY, CDR2 SVGAGI. Losses at the gene ends were 0 bases for V and 7 bases for J; bases not matched to a gene: 8. CDR3 size: 16 residues.